This T cell receptor (beta chain) was captured by sequencing in a study of blood T cells in healthy people across ages (dated by TCRdb to between 2015 and 2016). Turning to the overall study: In model experiments, template switching captured roughly one uniquely barcoded TCR beta cDNA molecule for every two T cells. To track age-related changes in TCR beta repertoire diversity, the study relied on deep sequencing normalized with unique cDNA molecular identifiers. Donors were grouped into four age groups: young (average approximately 16 years), middle-aged (roughly 37), aged (approximately 58) and long-lived (about 82). To avoid experimental bias, donors of different ages were spread randomly across the sequencing lanes. The study analyzed two additional independent replicas of 1 million unique cDNA reads from the same blood draw for two donors, one aged 18 to 29 and one aged 80 or older. What the research found in general, with its limitations: Total diversity estimates from one million sequenced T cells were considered lower bounds and underestimates. The CMV infection status of donors was not known, potentially confounding age-related changes in expanded clonotypes. Observed TCR beta diversity per million T cells fell roughly linearly with age, and a significant reduction was already apparent by age roughly 40. Because profiling used bulk unsorted PBMCs, naive and antigen-experienced compartments could not be compared conclusively. Compared with the aged group, the long-lived group had more naive CD4+ T cells, fewer expanded clones and increased TCR diversity, suggesting age selection. The percentage of naive T cells measured by flow cytometry correlated strongly with observed TCR beta diversity.

Systemically healthy Caucasian individuals from Russia, around 39 in total and aged roughly 6 to 95 years, were included as donors. Around 9.9 milliliters of peripheral blood were collected from each donor into EDTA-treated Vacutainer tubes. PBMCs were isolated by Ficoll-Paque density-gradient centrifugation, with at least 7 million obtained per sample. Trizol reagent was used to extract total RNA from PBMCs, with at least 5.5 micrograms per sample. Naive CD45RAhigh/CD27high T cell percentages were measured by flow cytometry on a PBMC aliquot from every donor. To note about this clonotype: What antigen it recognizes has not been identified. Base qualities were left out, and no much larger clone turns up one base away.

The CDR3 sequence holds 12 residues, the cysteine and phenylalanine included. The CDR3 DNA has 36 bases and is translated from base 1. The germline V gene specifies SQVTM as CDR1 and ANQGSEA as CDR2. Receptors were amplified or captured by 5' RACE. The listed sequencing device is Illumina HiSeq 2500. A second about 7 to 11 cycle PCR used a sample-barcoded 5' primer and a J-beta primer mix. A template-switch 5' adaptor carrying 12 random nucleotides introduced a unique molecular identifier onto each TCR beta cDNA molecule. Each sample yielded at least 3 million CDR3-containing paired-end reads. First-strand cDNA synthesis was performed from all RNA using the Mint cDNA synthesis kit, with priming by a TRBC-specific oligonucleotide. After uracil-DNA glycosylase treatment, a first 18-cycle PCR used universal primers M1SS and BC2_uni_R on all cDNA. As for how the authors treated the data: For normalization, 1 million high-quality reads were randomly selected from each sample, with every read carrying a distinct molecular identifier. Reads with shared molecular identifiers were discarded instead of being binned into consensus sequences. MiTCR, with a Q25 quality threshold and the strictest error-elimination algorithm, was used for CDR3 identification, clonotype clustering and error correction. Lower-bound total TCR beta diversity was estimated with a nonparametric unseen species model using Euler transformation. TCRdb ran its own pipeline on the public reads, namely fastp trimming at Q25 and MiXCR clone calling, and kept in-frame beta chains. Each CDR3 protein appears once, grouped with its most common genes and DNA. These V and J calls derive from TCRdb rather than the authors' analysis. This sample has about 900,000 distinct CDR3 sequences in its table, and 48% of those were observed once. The ten largest clones represent 13% of the sample.

The sequenced material came from blood. The TCR sequence derives from a man aged 25-40 years in good health. The chain couples TRBV29-1 to TRBJ2-5, with TRBD1 identical over 10 junction bases. The DNA end lines up better with TRBJ2-7; the J call may be wrong. The bases read TGCAGCGTTGAACGACAGGGGGCCGAGCAGTACTTC. Its amino acids are CSVERQGAEQYF.